One T cell receptor (beta chain) is described in this entry. This specimen comes from a study of identical twins. TCRdb passed the 5' RACE reads through MiXCR, listing each CDR3 protein once. There are 450,000 or so distinct CDR3 sequences in the sample; roughly 24% occur only once, and 2.9% lies in the top ten. This CDR3 contains 14 residues. CDR1 and CDR2 from the germline V gene are SGHTA and FQGNSA. V shed 5 bases and J shed 3 bases, with 14 bases lying between them. This sample was also put to use in a study of T cells expressing NK-cell markers. From that study: Cells sorted as CD3+CD56+NKG2C+, CD3+CD56+NKG2C- and CD3+CD56-NKG2C+ T cells supplied the TCR beta repertoires.

The sequence derives from a woman aged 18-35 years in good health. Sequencing was carried out using CD4+ T cells sorted from blood. The chain is built from TRBV7-2 and TRBJ2-7; a weak D match, TRBD1 (6 bases). The CDR3, as DNA: TGTGCCAGCAGCCGCTACAGGGAGCTCTACGAGCAGTACTTC. It is translated as CASSRYRELYEQYF. Based on the CDR3 plus reference TRBV7-2 and TRBJ2-7, the full variable domain is GAGVSQSPSNKVTEKGKDVELRCDPISGHTALYWYRQSLGQGLEFLIYFQGNSAPDKSGLPSDRFSAERTGGSVSTLTIQRTQQEDSAVYLCASSRYRELYEQYFGPGTRLTVT.